What follows are 13 T cell receptor beta chains derived from one specimen sequenced in a study of blood T cell repertoires in COVID-19. Data came from immunoSEQ multiplex PCR; TCRdb stores just in-frame clones and leaves some out. The sample has about 150,000 clones, 80% to 90% seen once; the top ten hold approximately 10%. Sequenced material: peripheral blood. Receptors were obtained from a woman aged 50 to 60 with acute or convalescent COVID-19.

The chain has TRBV6-5 and TRBJ1-5, with 7 positions matching TRBD1. V dropped 5 bases and J dropped 9; count of bases not matched to a gene: 10. This CDR3 is built from 14 residues. The germline gives CDR1 MNHEY, CDR2 SVGAGI. DNA for the CDR3: TGTGCCAGCAGTCTAAACAGGGGCTCTGGGCCCCAGCATTTT. It translates to CASSLNRGSGPQHF.

The chain links TRBV2 to TRBJ2-7; 8 bases align to TRBD1. The CDR3 has 12 amino acids. CDR1 and CDR2 (germline): SNHLY, FYNNEI. The V and J ends lost 11 bases and 3 bases, in that order; junction bases with no gene match: 6. The CDR3 sequence: CAGGTGIYEQYF. As DNA, the CDR3 is TGTGCCGGGGGGACAGGTATCTACGAGCAGTACTTC.

The rearrangement links TRBV5-1 to TRBJ1-6, with 7 bases matching TRBD1. Unmatched junction bases numbered 10, after V lost 0 bases and J lost 7 bases. The CDR3 runs 17 residues. In germline, CDR1 is SGHRS, CDR2 YFSETQ. The CDR3 loop is CASSLGQGRARNSPLHF. CDR3 sequence (DNA): TGCGCCAGCAGCTTGGGACAGGGACGAGCGCGAAATTCACCCCTCCACTTT.

This clone has a handful of counts. The genes are TRBV28 and TRBJ2-7, with D possibly being TRBD1 (6 bases). V was trimmed by 1 base and J by 4 bases, leaving 14 bases between them. The germline gives CDR1 MDHEN, CDR2 SYDVKM. The CDR3 is 15 residues long. The CDR3 protein is CASSLYGGARYEQYF. CDR3 DNA sequence: TGTGCCAGCAGTTTATATGGGGGCGCGCGTTACGAGCAGTACTTC.

The V call is TRBV5-8, the J call TRBJ2-1; D might be TRBD2 (6 bases). V lost 0 bases to trimming and J lost 6 bases, with 7 bases between them. The germline V gene encodes CDR1 SGHTS and CDR2 YDEGEE. The CDR3 spans 13 residues. CDR3 nucleotides: TGTGCCAGCAGCTTGGCGCGGGGCAATGAGCAGTTCTTC. Its protein is CASSLARGNEQFF.

The chain carries TRBV7-8 and TRBJ1-2; D might be TRBD1 (5 bases). CDR1 is SGHVS, CDR2 FQNEAQ, per germline. CDR3 size: 14 residues. The V and J ends lost 4 bases and 8 bases respectively, with 17 bases between them. The chain's CDR3 is CASSSGGSLGGYTF. CDR3 DNA: TGTGCCAGCAGCTCCGGGGGGTCTCTCGGGGGCTACACCTTC.

This chain connects TRBV5-6 to TRBJ2-1; 9 bases map to TRBD2. Per the germline V gene, CDR1 is SGHDT and CDR2 is YYEEEE. V lost 4 bases, J lost 0 bases, and 11 bases stayed unmatched. This CDR3 has 18 amino acids. The CDR3 sequence is CASSLIRLAASSYNEQFF. CDR3 DNA sequence: TGTGCCAGCAGCCTGATTCGACTAGCGGCCAGCTCCTACAATGAGCAGTTCTTC.

The genes are TRBV6-1 and TRBJ2-1; D unresolved. Trimming took off 4 bases at V and 9 bases at J, with 25 bases between the two ends. CDR1 is MNHNS, CDR2 SASEGT, per germline. The CDR3 contains 17 residues. CDR3 nucleotide sequence: TGTGCCAGCAGTGGACACCTGGGCAGTGTTAAAAGAGCTGAGCAGTTCTTC. The encoded protein is CASSGHLGSVKRAEQFF.

In nucleotides, the CDR3 is TGTGCCAGCAGCTTGGCGGGGTCTAGCAGACTAGCCAAAAACATTCAGTACTTC. Protein: CASSLAGSSRLAKNIQYF. The V gene is TRBV5-5, the J gene TRBJ2-4, with D possibly matching TRBD2 (5 bases). The CDR3 length is 18 residues. The V gene's germline CDR1 is SGHKS and CDR2 YYEKEE (reference sequence). V was trimmed by 0 bases and J by 0 bases, leaving 16 bases between them.

This clone has a single count. The chain is built from TRBV5-6 and TRBJ2-4, with D tentatively TRBD1 (6 bases). This CDR3 is built from 16 residues. Germline V CDR1 and CDR2: SGHDT, YYEEEE. The V gene lost 2 bases and the J gene lost 0 bases, with 12 bases spanning the gap. CDR3: CASSFDWTVAKNIQYF. The DNA for the CDR3 is TGTGCCAGCAGCTTCGACTGGACAGTAGCCAAAAACATTCAGTACTTC.

A single count supports this clone. V is TRBV2 and J is TRBJ1-6; D is unresolved. The germline V gene encodes CDR1 SNHLY and CDR2 FYNNEI. Trimming shortened V by 8 bases and J by 4 bases, and 9 bases separated the two germline ends. CDR3 length: 13 amino acids. The CDR3 nucleotides read TGTGCCAGCTTATCCCGTTATAATTCACCCCTCCACTTT. This encodes CASLSRYNSPLHF.

The V and J genes are TRBV11-2 and TRBJ2-1; TRBD2 might be the D (6 bases). The germline V gene encodes CDR1 SGHAT and CDR2 FQNNGV. This CDR3 spans 15 amino acids. V was trimmed by 2 bases and J by 9 bases, leaving 17 bases between them. CDR3 in amino acids: CASSLYRTNSAEQFF. The CDR3 nucleotides read TGTGCCAGCAGCTTATACAGGACTAATAGTGCTGAGCAGTTCTTC.

This clone was recorded only once. The rearrangement links TRBV9 to TRBJ1-6; 9 positions agree with TRBD1. This CDR3 region has 15 residues. Per the germline V gene, CDR1 is SGDLS and CDR2 is YYNGEE. V lost 0 bases, J lost 11 bases, and 6 bases stayed unmatched. The CDR3 is CASSVGAGTGTPLHF. As DNA, the CDR3 is TGTGCCAGCAGCGTAGGGGCCGGGACAGGGACACCCCTCCACTTT.